The 18 T cell receptor beta chains presented below share a single source sample, sequenced in a study of T cell repertoires in cytomegalovirus infection. No cognate antigen is known for these TCRs. Via MiXCR, TCRdb re-called the reads, giving one row per CDR3 protein. The table has hundreds of thousands of distinct CDR3 sequences, approximately 31% seen once; the top ten hold over 12%. The source material was cultured CD8+ T cells from PBMCs, sampled from culture after CMV antigen stimulation. The origin of the receptors is a human donor in good health (CMV status not recorded). Some clones in this sample may be carry-over from other donors' samples.

The chain carries TRBV6-1 and TRBJ2-7, with a possible D match to TRBD2 (6 bases). CDR1 is MNHNS, CDR2 SASEGT, per germline. Deletions cut 10 bases from V and 5 bases from J, with 15 bases between. CDR3 length: 12 residues. This CDR3 reads CATYHGGDEQYV. The CDR3 nucleotides read TGTGCCACCTACCACGGCGGGGACGAGCAGTACGTC.

This clonotype appeared a few times. CDR3 protein: CASSHPTGPPGSYNSPLHF. The CDR3 nucleotides are TGCGCCAGCAGCCATCCAACAGGGCCCCCTGGTTCCTATAATTCACCCCTCCACTTT. The chain carries TRBV4-1 and TRBJ1-6, with D maybe TRBD1 (6 bases). The CDR3 is 19 residues long. Germline CDR1 and CDR2: MGHRA and YSYEKL. The V gene lost 3 bases and the J gene lost 1 base, with 19 bases spanning the gap.

The chain links TRBV12-5 to TRBJ1-5, with 8 nucleotides matching TRBD1. The V gene end was trimmed by 2 bases and the J gene end by 0 bases; junction bases not matched to a gene: 6. This CDR3 contains 17 residues. CDR1 is LGHNT, CDR2 FRNRAP, per germline. CDR3 loop: CASGLFWDRSSNQPQHF. The CDR3 nucleotides are TGTGCTAGTGGTTTGTTCTGGGACAGGTCTAGCAATCAGCCCCAGCATTTT.

This clonotype was seen more than once but under ten times. The V and J genes are TRBV10-3 and TRBJ1-2; D might be TRBD1 (5 bases). The V gene's germline CDR1 is ENHRY and CDR2 SYGVKD. Trimming stripped 9 bases from V and 6 bases from J, with 20 bases between. The CDR3 is 14 amino acids. The CDR3 loop is CAILGQGRHDGYTF. The CDR3 DNA sequence: TGTGCCATATTGGGGCAGGGAAGGCACGATGGCTACACCTTC.

J is TRBJ2-7 and V is TRBV6-5, with D unresolved. This CDR3 region has 14 residues. Germline CDR1 is MNHEY and CDR2 is SVGAGI. Trimming shortened V by 0 bases and J by 1 base, and 7 bases separated the two germline ends. In DNA form, the CDR3 reads TGTGCCAGCAGTTACTCTATGGAATCCTACGAGCAGTACTTC. Protein sequence: CASSYSMESYEQYF.

The V and J genes are TRBV23-1 and TRBJ2-7, with 9 bases matching TRBD1. TRBV23-1 is treated as an ORF (open reading frame) with a function not yet certain. This CDR3 region has 15 residues. V lost 6 bases and J lost 0; bases outside the gene matches: 6. The CDR3 sequence: CASSRTGETSYEQYV. For the CDR3, the DNA is TGCGCCAGCAGCCGGACAGGGGAAACCTCCTACGAGCAGTACGTC.

The chain carries TRBV12-3 or TRBV12-4 and TRBJ2-6, with a possible D match to TRBD2 (6 bases). V was cut by 3 bases and J by 6 bases, with 12 bases left in between. The CDR3 runs 15 residues. CDR3 nucleotide sequence: TGTGCCAGCAGTTTCAGGAGGGTTTCGGCCAACGTCCTGACTTTC. Amino acids: CASSFRRVSANVLTF.

The chain recombines TRBV12-3 or TRBV12-4 with TRBJ1-1; no clear D. V was trimmed by 3 bases and J by 6 bases, leaving 5 bases between them. The CDR3 is 11 residues long. Here the CDR3 DNA reads TGTGCCAGCAGTTTGGTGTCTGAAGCTTTCTTT. It codes for CASSLVSEAFF.

The J gene is TRBJ1-5, the V gene TRBV28; 7 bases map to TRBD1. V shed 6 bases and J 7 bases; nucleotides not matched to a gene: 6. The germline gives CDR1 MDHEN, CDR2 SYDVKM. The CDR3 covers 13 residues. The CDR3 here is CASRTGKWQPQHF. The CDR3 nucleotides are TGTGCCAGCAGGACAGGGAAGTGGCAGCCCCAGCATTTT. Based on the CDR3 plus reference TRBV28 and TRBJ1-5, the full variable domain is DVKVTQSSRYLVKRTGEKVFLECVQDMDHENMFWYRQDPGLGLRLIYFSYDVKMKEKGDIPEGYSVSREKKERFSLILESASTNQTSMYLCASRTGKWQPQHFGDGTRLSIL.

V usage is TRBV6-2 or TRBV6-3 and J usage is TRBJ1-5, with a tentative D call TRBD1 (5 bases). CDR1 MNHEY and CDR2 SVGEGT come from the germline V gene. Trimming removed 7 bases at V and 5 bases at J, with 15 bases between. The CDR3 sequence is 14 residues long. The CDR3 nucleotides are TGTGCCAGCACTAGAGGACGGGGACATCAGCCCCAGCATTTT. This gives the protein CASTRGRGHQPQHF.

In its sample, this clonotype was seen many times. The chain carries TRBV7-9 and TRBJ1-4, with a weak D call TRBD1 (5 bases). Germline V gene sequence: CDR1 SEHNR, CDR2 FQNEAQ (reference sequence). Trimming stripped 4 bases from V and 7 bases from J, with 10 bases between. The CDR3 extends over 13 amino acids. The CDR3 sequence: CASSSGGREKLFF. In DNA form, the CDR3 reads TGTGCCAGCAGCTCCGGGGGACGTGAAAAACTGTTTTTT.

This clonotype was picked up a small number of times. The genes are TRBV15 and TRBJ1-1, with TRBD1 matching 8 bases. Germline-derived CDR1 and CDR2 are LNHNV and YYDKDF (reference sequence). With V trimmed by 1 base and J by 4 bases, 5 bases remained unmatched. This CDR3 comprises 15 residues. CDR3: CATSRAGQGATEAFF. In DNA form, the CDR3 reads TGTGCCACCAGCAGAGCTGGACAGGGTGCCACTGAAGCTTTCTTT.

This clonotype was picked up a small number of times. The J gene is TRBJ1-1, the V gene TRBV7-8; 7 nucleotides align to TRBD1. Germline V gene lookup returns CDR1 SGHVS and CDR2 FQNEAQ. The CDR3 loop spans 16 amino acids. V was clipped by 5 bases and J by 0 bases; unmatched bases: 9. DNA of the CDR3: TGTGCCAGCAGCCGATACGGACAGGATATGAACACTGAAGCTTTCTTT. This encodes CASSRYGQDMNTEAFF. Based on the CDR3 plus reference TRBV7-8 and TRBJ1-1, the full variable domain is GAGVSQSPRYKVAKRGQDVALRCDPISGHVSLFWYQQALGQGPEFLTYFQNEAQLDKSGLPSDRFFAERPEGSVSTLKIQRTQQEDSAVYLCASSRYGQDMNTEAFFGQGTRLTVV.

This clonotype was detected a few times. This chain links TRBV6-5 with TRBJ2-3, with D maybe TRBD2 (6 bases). This CDR3 contains 15 residues. V was clipped by 5 bases and J by 6 bases, with 18 bases between them. Germline loops: CDR1 MNHEY, CDR2 SVGAGI. CDR3 nucleotides: TGTGCCAGCAGTCCCGCGGGACCGGACTCCGATACGCAGTATTTT. It specifies CASSPAGPDSDTQYF.

The V gene is TRBV4-1, the J gene TRBJ1-2; 10 bases map to TRBD1. CDR3 length: 18 amino acids. The trim removed 0 bases at V and 3 bases at J, leaving 10 bases unmatched. Germline V gene lookup returns CDR1 MGHRA and CDR2 YSYEKL. This chain's CDR3 is CASSQDGLRTGGDYGYTF. DNA for the CDR3: TGCGCCAGCAGCCAAGATGGTCTCCGGACAGGGGGTGACTATGGCTACACCTTC.

The J gene is TRBJ2-5, the V gene TRBV7-9, with D possibly being TRBD1 (5 bases). V was cut by 10 bases and J by 5 bases, with 17 bases left in between. CDR3 size: 13 residues. Germline CDR1 SEHNR, CDR2 FQNEAQ (reference sequence). In DNA form, the CDR3 reads TGTGCCACCCGGACACCCCTTGGGGAGACCCAGTACTTC. Amino acids: CATRTPLGETQYF. The complete variable domain, with remaining parts taken from reference TRBV7-9 and TRBJ2-5, reads DTGVSQNPRHKITKRGQNVTFRCDPISEHNRLYWYRQTLGQGPEFLTYFQNEAQLEKSRLLSDRFSAERPKGSFSTLEIQRTEQGDSAMYLCATRTPLGETQYFGPGTRLLVL.

The CDR3 region has the DNA TGTGCCATCAGTGAGGATCTGGGAGGCTACACCTTC. It specifies CAISEDLGGYTF. The chain has TRBV10-3 and TRBJ1-2; the D is unclear. Trimming left V 2 bases short and J 8 bases short, with 9 bases between. The CDR3 runs 12 residues. Germline loops: CDR1 ENHRY, CDR2 SYGVKD.

This clonotype has ten or more counts. The chain uses TRBV6-1 and TRBJ2-7, with TRBD1 as a possible D gene (5 bases). Germline-derived CDR1 and CDR2 are MNHNS and SASEGT. Trimming removed 7 bases at V and 1 base at J, with 14 bases between. The CDR3 runs 14 residues. CDR3 loop: CASTLGLRSYEQYV. The DNA for the CDR3 is TGTGCCAGCACGCTGGGGCTTAGGTCCTACGAGCAGTACGTC.